Listed below are T cell receptor beta chains from one sample, sequenced in a study of blood T cell repertoires in COVID-19. TCRdb's copy holds only in-frame clones and misses some; the assay was immunoSEQ multiplex PCR. The data show about 89,000 clones, about 80% seen once. The sequenced sample was peripheral blood. These receptor sequences come from a woman older than 75 with acute or convalescent COVID-19. The CDR3 runs from the conserved cysteine through the conserved F or W. Fields, in order: clone size, J gene, V gene, D gene, CDR3 protein, CDR3 DNA. The D gene is left open where the match is weak. Size tells how often a clone was seen (once, few, many) or the class of an expanded clone, and some rows leave it out.

. | TRBJ2-3 | TRBV24-1 | TRBD2 | CATSDPGGPDTQYF | TGTGCCACCAGTGATCCGGGGGGGCCAGATACGCAGTATTTT
. | TRBJ2-1 | TRBV21-1 | . | CASSDSSYNEQFF | TGTGCCAGCAGTGACAGCTCCTACAATGAGCAGTTCTTC
. | TRBJ1-4 | TRBV9 | TRBD1 | CASASGTGFEKLFF | TGTGCGAGCGCGTCTGGGACAGGGTTCGAAAAACTGTTTTTT
. | TRBJ1-2 | TRBV7-8 | . | CASSLEGGNYGYTF | TGTGCCAGCAGCTTAGAAGGGGGTAACTATGGCTACACCTTC
. | TRBJ2-1 | TRBV11-2 | TRBD1 | CASSFGRQGATYNEQFF | TGTGCCAGCAGCTTTGGCCGTCAGGGGGCCACCTACAATGAGCAGTTCTTC
. | TRBJ2-5 | TRBV5-1 | TRBD2 | CASSPGVAGARVGTQYF | TGCGCCAGCAGCCCCGGGGTAGCGGGGGCGAGAGTTGGGACCCAGTACTTC
. | TRBJ1-3 | TRBV2 | . | CASSESRGNTIYF | TGTGCCAGCAGTGAATCCCGGGGAAACACCATATATTTT
. | TRBJ2-1 | TRBV6-1 | TRBD1 | CASTETGTGSYNEQFF | TGTGCCAGCACTGAAACCGGGACAGGGTCTTACAATGAGCAGTTCTTC
. | TRBJ2-7 | TRBV27 | TRBD1 | CASSPRTGGSYEQYF | TGTGCCAGCAGTCCAAGGACAGGGGGCTCCTACGAGCAGTACTTC
. | TRBJ2-7 | TRBV2 | TRBD1 | CAAYGDRSYEQYF | TGTGCCGCGTATGGGGACAGAAGCTACGAGCAGTACTTC
few | TRBJ2-7 | TRBV27 | TRBD1 | CASSLYAGQGYEQYF | TGTGCCAGCAGTTTATACGCGGGACAGGGCTACGAGCAGTACTTC
. | TRBJ2-1 | TRBV19 | TRBD2 | CASRIGTSGLYNEQFF | TGTGCCAGTAGAATAGGGACTAGCGGGCTCTACAATGAGCAGTTCTTC
. | TRBJ2-7 | TRBV7-2 | . | CASSATGDPYEQYF | TGTGCCAGCAGCGCCACAGGAGACCCCTACGAGCAGTACTTC
. | TRBJ1-3 | TRBV7-3 | . | CASSSQGIGGNTIYF | TGTGCCAGCAGCTCTCAGGGGATTGGTGGAAACACCATATATTTT
. | TRBJ2-1 | TRBV21-1 | . | CASSKWGSGRVYSNEQFF | TGTGCCAGCAGCAAATGGGGTAGCGGGAGGGTCTACTCTAATGAGCAGTTCTTC
. | TRBJ2-3 | TRBV5-4 | . | CASTSWAGTDTQYF | TGTGCCAGCACCAGTTGGGCGGGTACAGATACGCAGTATTTT
. | TRBJ2-1 | TRBV4-1 | . | CASSQEITRRYNEQFF | TGCGCCAGCAGCCAAGAAATAACTCGCAGGTACAATGAGCAGTTCTTC
once | TRBJ2-1 | TRBV18 | . | CASSPRTTSYNEQFF | TGTGCCAGCTCACCGCGGACTACCTCCTACAATGAGCAGTTCTTC